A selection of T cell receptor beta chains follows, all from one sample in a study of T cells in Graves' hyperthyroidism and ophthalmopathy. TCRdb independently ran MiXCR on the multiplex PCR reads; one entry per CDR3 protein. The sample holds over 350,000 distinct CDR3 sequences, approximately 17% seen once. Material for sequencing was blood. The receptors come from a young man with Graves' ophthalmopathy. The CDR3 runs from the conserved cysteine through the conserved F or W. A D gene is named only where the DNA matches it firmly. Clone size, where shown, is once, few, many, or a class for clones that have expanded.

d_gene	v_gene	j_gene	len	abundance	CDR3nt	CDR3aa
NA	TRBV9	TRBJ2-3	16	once	TGTGCCAGCAGCCTATTAGCGGTGGCTAGCACAGATACGCAGTATTTT	CASSLLAVASTDTQYF
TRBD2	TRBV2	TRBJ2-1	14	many	TGTGCCAGCGACCTACTAGCGGGAGAGGATGAGCAGTTCTTC	CASDLLAGEDEQFF
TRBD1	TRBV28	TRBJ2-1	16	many	TGTGCCAGCAGTTTATTTTCCGGGACAGGCTGGGGTGAGCAGTTCTTC	CASSLFSGTGWGEQFF
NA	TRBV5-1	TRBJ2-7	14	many	TGCGCCAGCGCACCGGGACAAGCCACCTACGAGCAGTACTTC	CASAPGQATYEQYF
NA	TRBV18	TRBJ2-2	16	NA	TGTGCCAGCTCGAGTATGGAACAGACCAACACCGGGGAGCTGTTTTTT	CASSSMEQTNTGELFF
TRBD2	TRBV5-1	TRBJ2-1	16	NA	TGCGCCGGCAGCCCTCTTGGGCGGGGGGTATACAATGAGCAGTTCTTC	CAGSPLGRGVYNEQFF
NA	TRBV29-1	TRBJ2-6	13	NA	TGCAGCGGCAGGAGCACTGGGGCCAACGTCCTGACTTTC	CSGRSTGANVLTF
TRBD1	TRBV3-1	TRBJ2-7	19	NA	TGTGCCAGCAGCCAAGGACGGTTGCGGGTGAGACAGGGACCCTACGAGCAGTACTTC	CASSQGRLRVRQGPYEQYF
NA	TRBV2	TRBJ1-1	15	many	TGTGCCAGCAGTGAAGCGCTGACGGTGAACACTGAAGCTTTCTTT	CASSEALTVNTEAFF
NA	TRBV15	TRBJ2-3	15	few	TGTGCCACCAGCAGAGTTGCCAGCAGCACAGATACGCAGTATTTT	CATSRVASSTDTQYF
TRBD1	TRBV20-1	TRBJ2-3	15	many	TGCAGTGCTGCCCCAGGACAGGACAAGGCAGATACGCAGTATTTT	CSAAPGQDKADTQYF
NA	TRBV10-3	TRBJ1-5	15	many	TGTGCCATCAGTGAGTCAGGAGGGGCTAATCAGCCCCAGCATTTT	CAISESGGANQPQHF
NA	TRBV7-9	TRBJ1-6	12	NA	TGTGCCAGCAGCAAACAAGATTCACCCCTCCACTTT	CASSKQDSPLHF
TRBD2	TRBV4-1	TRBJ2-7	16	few	TGCGCCAGCAGCCAAGTAGGGAGCGGGGGGGCCTACGAGCAGTACTTC	CASSQVGSGGAYEQYF
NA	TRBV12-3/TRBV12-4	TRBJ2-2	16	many	TGTGCCAGCATTTTGCCTCCAGACAGCTACACCGGGGAGCTGTTTTTT	CASILPPDSYTGELFF
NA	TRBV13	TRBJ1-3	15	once	TGTGCCAACAGCCCAGGGGTCTCGGGAGGAAACACCATATATTTT	CANSPGVSGGNTIYF
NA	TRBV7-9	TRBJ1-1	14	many	TGTGCCAGCAGCTTCCCGAAAGGGGACACTGAAGCTTTCTTT	CASSFPKGDTEAFF
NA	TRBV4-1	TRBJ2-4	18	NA	TGCGCCAGCAGCCGGACCGGGGCAATAGCCTTAGCCAAAAACATTCAGTACTTC	CASSRTGAIALAKNIQYF
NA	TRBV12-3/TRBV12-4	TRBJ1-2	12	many	TGTGCCAGCAGTTTTGGGCTTCGGGGCTACACCTTC	CASSFGLRGYTF
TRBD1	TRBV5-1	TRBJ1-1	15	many	TGCGCCAGCAGCCGGGGACAGTCGATTAGCACTGAAGCTTTCTTT	CASSRGQSISTEAFF
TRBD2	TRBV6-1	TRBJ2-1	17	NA	TGTGCCAGCAGTCCCCGGACTAGCGGGGGGGCATCTACTGAGCAGTTCTTC	CASSPRTSGGASTEQFF
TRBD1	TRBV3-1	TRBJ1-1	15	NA	TGTGCCAGCAGCTCGGGACAGGGGGCGTACACTGAAGCTTTCTTT	CASSSGQGAYTEAFF
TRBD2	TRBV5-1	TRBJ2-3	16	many	TGCGCCAGCAGCTTGGCCTCCGGCGGGGGGGGAGATACGCAGTATTTT	CASSLASGGGGDTQYF
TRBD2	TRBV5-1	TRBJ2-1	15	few	TGCGCCAGCAGCGGTAGCGGGGGCCTCTACAATGAGCAGTTCTTC	CASSGSGGLYNEQFF
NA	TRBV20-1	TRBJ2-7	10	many	TGCAGTTACTCTCTTTACGAGCAGTACTTC	CSYSLYEQYF
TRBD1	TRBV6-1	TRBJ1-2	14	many	TGTGCCAGCAGTGGCCAGGGGGCGTCCAGTGGCTACACCTTC	CASSGQGASSGYTF
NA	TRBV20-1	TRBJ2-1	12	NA	TGCAGTGCTAGAGGTTCCTTGGAAGAGCAGTTCTTC	CSARGSLEEQFF